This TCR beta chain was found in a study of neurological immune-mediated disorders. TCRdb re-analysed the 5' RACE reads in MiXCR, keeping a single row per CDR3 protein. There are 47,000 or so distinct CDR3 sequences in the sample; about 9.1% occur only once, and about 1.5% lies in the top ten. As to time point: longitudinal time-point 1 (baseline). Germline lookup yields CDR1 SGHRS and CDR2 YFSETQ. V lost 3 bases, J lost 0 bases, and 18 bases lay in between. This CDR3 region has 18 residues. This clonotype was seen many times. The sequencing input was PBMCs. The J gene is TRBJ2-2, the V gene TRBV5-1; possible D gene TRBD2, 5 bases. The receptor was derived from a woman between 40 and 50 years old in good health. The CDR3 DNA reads TGCGCCAGCAGCTCCCAACCCTCGGGGAAGGCGAACACCGGGGAGCTGTTTTTT. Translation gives CASSSQPSGKANTGELFF.